This TCR beta chain was found in a study of T-cell reconstitution after alpha-beta-depleted transplantation in children. The study, taken as a whole, reports: TCRbeta diversity was high at day 60 in some patients (a result of surviving recipient T cells and thymic progenitors). Newly made T cells mostly supplied T-cell counts and diversity one year after transplant. Reports say that about two months after transplant, the alpha-beta T cells came out of several hundred graft clones that had expanded.

Construction of the TCRbeta library involved unique molecular identifiers. Using its own MiXCR run on the PCR reads, TCRdb lists one record per CDR3 protein. This table holds 610,000 or so distinct CDR3 sequences, roughly 30% found once. This clonotype was counted between two and nine times. Its cognate antigen is unknown. In germline, CDR1 is SGHVS, CDR2 FQNEAQ. The V end lost 0 bases, the J end lost 4 bases, and 6 bases lay between the germline ends. The CDR3 is made up of 13 amino acids. The sample here was PBMCs, taken before TCRalphabeta/CD19-depleted stem cell transplant. This chain uses TRBV7-8 with TRBJ1-1, with D hard to call. The receptor was isolated from a boy under two years old with Wiskott-Aldrich syndrome, due to receive a stem cell transplant. In DNA form, the CDR3 reads TGTGCCAGCAGCTTAGCGGTCGTCACTGAAGCTTTCTTT. Its translation is CASSLAVVTEAFF.